This is a list of T cell receptor beta chains from one sample in a study of cytomegalovirus exposure and HLA in healthy donors. The assay was immunoSEQ multiplex PCR, and TCRdb's table has in-frame clones only and misses some. Its table records under 250,000 clones. Sequencing was performed on PBMCs. The receptors stem from a girl aged 2 to 9 in good health and CMV-seropositive. Both conserved end residues are part of each CDR3. A D gene is named only where the DNA matches it firmly.

d_gene: NA
j_gene: TRBJ1-6
v_gene: TRBV6-5
CDR3nt: TGTGCCAGCAGAAACGAGGCAGGGGTGAATTCACCCCTCCACTTT
CDR3aa: CASRNEAGVNSPLHF

d_gene: TRBD1
j_gene: TRBJ1-1
v_gene: TRBV19
CDR3nt: TGTGCCAGTAGGGGACAGGGGCGCCGGACTGAAGCTTTCTTT
CDR3aa: CASRGQGRRTEAFF

d_gene: TRBD2
j_gene: TRBJ2-3
v_gene: TRBV11-2
CDR3nt: TGTGCCAGCAGCTTCTCCGGGACTAGCGGGAGTCCTACGCAGTATTTT
CDR3aa: CASSFSGTSGSPTQYF

d_gene: TRBD2
j_gene: TRBJ2-1
v_gene: TRBV6-1
CDR3nt: TGTGCCAGCAGTGGACTAGCGGGAGGGCCGGGCAATGAGCAGTTCTTC
CDR3aa: CASSGLAGGPGNEQFF

d_gene: NA
j_gene: TRBJ2-3
v_gene: TRBV13
CDR3nt: TGTGCCAGCAGCTTACTAGCATACACAGATACGCAGTATTTT
CDR3aa: CASSLLAYTDTQYF

d_gene: NA
j_gene: TRBJ1-4
v_gene: TRBV28
CDR3nt: TGTGCCAGCAGTCAAGGGACACTGGTTGAAAAACTGTTTTTT
CDR3aa: CASSQGTLVEKLFF

d_gene: NA
j_gene: TRBJ2-2
v_gene: TRBV5-4
CDR3nt: TGTGCCAGCAGCTTGGGCGGGAAGGCCGGGGAGCTGTTTTTT
CDR3aa: CASSLGGKAGELFF

d_gene: TRBD1
j_gene: TRBJ1-2
v_gene: TRBV5-1
CDR3nt: TGCGCCAGCAGCTTGGCCGGCCCGACAGGGGATAACTATGGCTACACCTTC
CDR3aa: CASSLAGPTGDNYGYTF

d_gene: NA
j_gene: TRBJ1-1
v_gene: TRBV5-1
CDR3nt: TGCGCCAGCAGCTTGCCCGGGAACACTGAAGCTTTCTTT
CDR3aa: CASSLPGNTEAFF

d_gene: TRBD2
j_gene: TRBJ2-2
v_gene: TRBV29-1
CDR3nt: TGCAGCGCTGAGGGACTAGCGGGAGTACGAGGCACCGGGGAGCTGTTTTTT
CDR3aa: CSAEGLAGVRGTGELFF

d_gene: TRBD1
j_gene: TRBJ2-7
v_gene: TRBV7-8
CDR3nt: TGTGCCAGCAGCTTAGACGGGACAGGGGTCTACGAGCAGTACTTC
CDR3aa: CASSLDGTGVYEQYF

d_gene: NA
j_gene: TRBJ2-5
v_gene: TRBV20-1
CDR3nt: TGCAGTGCTGCAGGGGGGGAGACCCAGTACTTC
CDR3aa: CSAAGGETQYF

d_gene: NA
j_gene: TRBJ1-4
v_gene: TRBV11-2
CDR3nt: TGTGCCAGCAGCTTAAACAGTGAAAAACTGTTTTTT
CDR3aa: CASSLNSEKLFF

d_gene: NA
j_gene: TRBJ1-5
v_gene: TRBV28
CDR3nt: TGTGCCAGCAGTACCCCCCTCGGGAGCGGGGGCAATCAGCCCCAGCATTTT
CDR3aa: CASSTPLGSGGNQPQHF

d_gene: NA
j_gene: TRBJ1-5
v_gene: TRBV9
CDR3nt: TGTGCCAGCAGTGAGGGACACCCGCATCAGCCCCAGCATTTT
CDR3aa: CASSEGHPHQPQHF

d_gene: NA
j_gene: TRBJ1-1
v_gene: TRBV28
CDR3nt: TGTGCCAGCAGCCCCCCCGGGATAAACCTTTTCGCTTTCTTT
CDR3aa: CASSPPGINLFAFF

d_gene: TRBD1
j_gene: TRBJ1-1
v_gene: TRBV18
CDR3nt: TGTGCCAGCTCACCAGAACCGGGACAGCTACGAGGAACTGAAGCTTTCTTT
CDR3aa: CASSPEPGQLRGTEAFF

d_gene: NA
j_gene: TRBJ1-5
v_gene: TRBV7-9
CDR3nt: TGTGCCAGCAGCATGACAGATCAGCCCCAGCATTTT
CDR3aa: CASSMTDQPQHF

d_gene: TRBD1
j_gene: TRBJ1-2
v_gene: TRBV25-1
CDR3nt: TGTGCCAGCAGTGAGCCTCCGGGACAGGGCCCGTCGGGCTACACCTTC
CDR3aa: CASSEPPGQGPSGYTF

d_gene: NA
j_gene: TRBJ2-5
v_gene: TRBV19
CDR3nt: TGTGCCAGTAGTATATGGCCCCAAGAGACCCAGTACTTC
CDR3aa: CASSIWPQETQYF

d_gene: TRBD2
j_gene: TRBJ2-5
v_gene: TRBV6-5
CDR3nt: TGTGCCAGCAGTTACTATAGCGGGGGGGAGCAGTACTTC
CDR3aa: CASSYYSGGEQYF

d_gene: NA
j_gene: TRBJ2-7
v_gene: TRBV4-2
CDR3nt: TGTGCCAGCAGCCAAGAAGTTAAGCATTCCTACGAGCAGTACTTC
CDR3aa: CASSQEVKHSYEQYF